These 11 T cell receptor beta chains share one sample of origin, sequenced in a study of tumor-infiltrating lymphocytes in primary liver carcinoma. The input was around 500 ng total RNA; TCR beta cDNA was made from it with a constant-region primer. What produced the TCR beta libraries was three nested multiplex PCR rounds using slightly modified ARM-PCR. Forward primers for TRBV1-TRBV30 and a C-beta reverse primer served the first two PCR rounds, at roughly 10 cycles each. TCRdb re-called the multiplex PCR reads with MiXCR, one entry per CDR3 protein. The sample has 300,000 to 400,000 distinct CDR3 sequences, approximately 64% seen once. Germline DNA was also extracted, and blood RNA derived from unsorted whole blood. The sequenced sample consisted of peripheral blood. These receptor sequences come from a man aged 35-49 years with primary liver carcinoma and hepatitis B virus infection.

As concerns this clonotype: The CDR3 does not close with the conserved phenylalanine or tryptophan, likely indicating a read error. The chain recombines TRBV11-2 with TRBJ1-2; a possible D gene is TRBD1 (6 bases). CDR3 size: 13 residues. Germline V gene data show CDR1 as SGHAT and CDR2 as FQNNGV. Here the CDR3 DNA reads TGTCCCAGCACCTCCGGGGGGGCGAATGGCTACACCTAC. Encoded protein: CPSTSGGANGYTY.

The gene calls are TRBV11-2 and TRBJ2-7; no clear D gene. Trimming took off 2 bases at V and 3 bases at J, with 11 bases between the two ends. The germline CDR1 and CDR2 sequences are SGHAT and FQNNGV. CDR3 length: 14 amino acids. The CDR3 here is CASSLWSASYEQYF. DNA for the CDR3: TGTGCCAGCAGCTTATGGTCGGCAAGCTACGAGCAGTACTTC.

As to this clonotype: One end of the junction fails to match germline, which may point to a read error. This chain links TRBV6-2 or TRBV6-3 with TRBJ2-1; D is perhaps TRBD2 (5 bases). The germline gives CDR1 MNHEY, CDR2 SVGEGT. The CDR3 totals 16 residues. CDR3 DNA sequence: TGTGCCAGCTGTTACTCGTCCCTGTCTAGCCACAATGAGCAGTTCTTC. Translating it yields CASCYSSLSSHNEQFF.

V usage is TRBV6-1 and J usage is TRBJ2-3, with D maybe TRBD2 (5 bases). CDR3 size: 12 residues. V lost 6 bases and J 10 bases, leaving 14 bases between the germline ends. Germline loops: CDR1 MNHNS, CDR2 SASEGT. The chain's CDR3 is CASSILGDAQYF. CDR3 sequence (DNA): TGTGCCAGCAGCATCCTCGGGGATGCGCAGTATTTT.

About this clonotype itself: At one of its ends the junction is not consistent with the germline gene, which may arise from a read error. The chain is built from TRBV11-2 and TRBJ2-7; TRBD2 might be the D (6 bases). The germline V gene encodes CDR1 SGHAT and CDR2 FQNNGV. CDR3 length equals 17 residues. The CDR3, as DNA: TGTGCCAGCAGCTTAAATTTAGGTCGACTAGTGGGAGACGAGCAGTACTTT. Its protein is CASSLNLGRLVGDEQYF.

The chain combines TRBV5-5 with TRBJ2-7; 9 bases match TRBD2. CDR1 and CDR2 (germline): SGHKS, YYEKEE (reference sequence). J gave up 2 bases and V 6 bases, and 9 bases lay outside the gene matches. The CDR3 runs to 15 residues. CDR3 DNA sequence: TGTGCCAGCATCTTTTTTGCGGGAGGGCCCTACGAGCAGTACTTC. It is translated as CASIFFAGGPYEQYF.

Remarks on this clonotype: The junction does not match germline at one end; this may be a read error. The chain recombines TRBV28 with TRBJ2-6; D unclear. The CDR3 length is 18 residues. CDR1 is MDHEN, CDR2 SYDVKM, per germline. CDR3 DNA sequence: TGTGCCATCAGTTTATTCCCCCCAGGTCGCTCTGGGGCCAACGTCCTGACTTTC. This sequence encodes CAISLFPPGRSGANVLTF.

The rearrangement joins TRBV7-9 to TRBJ2-1; 12 bases agree with TRBD2. The V gene end was trimmed by 4 bases and the J gene end by 3 bases; junction bases not matched to a gene: 4. CDR3 length: 16 residues. CDR1 and CDR2 from the germline V gene are SEHNR and FQNEAQ (reference sequence). The chain's CDR3 is CASSSRTSGNYNEQFF. CDR3 DNA sequence: TGTGCCAGCAGCTCCCGGACTAGCGGGAACTACAATGAGCAGTTCTTC. Drawing the rest from reference TRBV7-9 and TRBJ2-1, the complete variable domain is DTGVSQNPRHKITKRGQNVTFRCDPISEHNRLYWYRQTLGQGPEFLTYFQNEAQLEKSRLLSDRFSAERPKGSFSTLEIQRTEQGDSAMYLCASSSRTSGNYNEQFFGPGTRLTVL.

Concerning this clonotype itself: A junction boundary mismatches the germline segment, possibly from a read error. The CDR3 nucleotides are TGTGCCGGCAGCGCCTACGGGACGAACACTGAAGCTTTCTTT. Its protein is CAGSAYGTNTEAFF. The chain combines TRBV6-5 with TRBJ1-1; a possible D gene is TRBD1 (5 bases). CDR3 size: 14 residues. From germline, CDR1 is MNHEY and CDR2 SVGAGI.

As for this clonotype: As the CDR3 is not closed by the conserved phenylalanine or tryptophan, this likely results from a read error. It is unclear where the CDR3 begins or ends on the DNA, so no DNA is shown, and the CDR3 is as TCRdb lists it. V usage is TRBV11-1 and J usage is TRBJ1-1; the D call of TRBD1 is as the table states it, not checked on the DNA. The CDR3 length equals 14 residues, ends included. Germline V gene sequence: CDR1 SGHAT, CDR2 FQDESV (reference sequence). This CDR3 is CASNLAGANTEVFV.

This clonotype occurred once. At one end the junction does not follow the germline gene, possibly because of a read error. J is TRBJ2-2 and V is TRBV12-3 or TRBV12-4, with TRBD2 as a possible D gene (5 bases). CDR3 length: 13 amino acids. The chain's CDR3 is CASSLGPTGELFF. CDR3 DNA sequence: TGTGCCAGCAGTCTCGGTCCGACCGGGGAGCTGTTTTTC.